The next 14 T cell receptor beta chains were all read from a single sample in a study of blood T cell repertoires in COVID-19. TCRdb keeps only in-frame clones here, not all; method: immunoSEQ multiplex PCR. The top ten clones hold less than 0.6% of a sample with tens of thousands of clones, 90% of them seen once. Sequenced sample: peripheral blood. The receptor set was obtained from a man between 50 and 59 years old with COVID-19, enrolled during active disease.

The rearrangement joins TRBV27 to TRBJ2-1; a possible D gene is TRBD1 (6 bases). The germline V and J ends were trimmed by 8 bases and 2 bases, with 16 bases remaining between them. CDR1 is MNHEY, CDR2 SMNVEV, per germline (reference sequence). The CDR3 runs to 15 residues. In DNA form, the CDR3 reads TGTGCCAGCGGGACACGACGAGGACCCTACAATGAGCAGTTCTTC. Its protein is CASGTRRGPYNEQFF.

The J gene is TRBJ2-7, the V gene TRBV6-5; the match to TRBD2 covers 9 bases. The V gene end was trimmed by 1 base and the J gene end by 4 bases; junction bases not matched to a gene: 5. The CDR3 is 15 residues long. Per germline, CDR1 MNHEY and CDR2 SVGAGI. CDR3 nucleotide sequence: TGTGCCAGCAGTTACTGGGCGGGAGGGCCTTACGAGCAGTACTTC. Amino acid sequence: CASSYWAGGPYEQYF.

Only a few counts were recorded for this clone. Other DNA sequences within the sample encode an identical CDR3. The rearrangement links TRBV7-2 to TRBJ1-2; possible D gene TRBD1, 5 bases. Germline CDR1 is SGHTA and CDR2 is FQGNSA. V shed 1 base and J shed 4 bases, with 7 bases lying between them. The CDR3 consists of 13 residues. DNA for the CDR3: TGTGCCAGCAGCTTAGGGGGGGGCTATGGCTACACCTTC. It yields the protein CASSLGGGYGYTF.

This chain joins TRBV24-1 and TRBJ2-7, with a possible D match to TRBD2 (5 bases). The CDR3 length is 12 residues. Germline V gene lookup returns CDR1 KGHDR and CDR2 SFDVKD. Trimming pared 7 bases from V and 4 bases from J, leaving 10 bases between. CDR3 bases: TGTGCCACCAGCGGGGAACCTTACGAGCAGTACTTC. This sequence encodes CATSGEPYEQYF.

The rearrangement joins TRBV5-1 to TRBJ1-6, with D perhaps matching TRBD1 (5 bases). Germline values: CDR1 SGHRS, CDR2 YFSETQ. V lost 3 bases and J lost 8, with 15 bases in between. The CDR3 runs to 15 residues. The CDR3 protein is CASSSHQGGDSPLHF. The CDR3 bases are TGCGCCAGCAGCTCACATCAGGGCGGAGATTCACCCCTCCACTTT.

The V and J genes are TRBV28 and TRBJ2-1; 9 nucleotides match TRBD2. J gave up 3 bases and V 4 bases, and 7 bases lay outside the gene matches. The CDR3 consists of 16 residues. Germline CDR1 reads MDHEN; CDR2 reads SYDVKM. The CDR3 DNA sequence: TGTGCCAGCAGTTGGGAGCGGGAGGAGGTCTACAATGAGCAGTTCTTC. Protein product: CASSWEREEVYNEQFF.

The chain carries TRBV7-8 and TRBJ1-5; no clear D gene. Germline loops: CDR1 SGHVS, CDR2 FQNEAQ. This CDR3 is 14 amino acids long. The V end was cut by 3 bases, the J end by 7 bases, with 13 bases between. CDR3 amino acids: CASSFETGEQPQHF. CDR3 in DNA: TGTGCCAGCAGCTTTGAAACCGGGGAGCAGCCCCAGCATTTT.

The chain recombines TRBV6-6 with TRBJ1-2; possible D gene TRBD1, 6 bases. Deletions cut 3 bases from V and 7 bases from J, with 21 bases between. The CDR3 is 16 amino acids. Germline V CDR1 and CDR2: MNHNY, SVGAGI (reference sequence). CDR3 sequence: CASSYARIGQTSGYTF. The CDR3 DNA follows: TGTGCCAGCAGTTATGCCCGCATTGGACAGACGAGTGGCTACACCTTC.

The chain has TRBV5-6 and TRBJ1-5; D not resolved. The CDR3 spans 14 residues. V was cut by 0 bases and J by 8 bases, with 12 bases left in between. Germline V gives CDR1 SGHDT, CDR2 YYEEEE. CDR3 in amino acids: CASSLDGSSKPQHF. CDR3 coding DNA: TGTGCCAGCAGCTTGGACGGATCTAGTAAGCCCCAGCATTTT.

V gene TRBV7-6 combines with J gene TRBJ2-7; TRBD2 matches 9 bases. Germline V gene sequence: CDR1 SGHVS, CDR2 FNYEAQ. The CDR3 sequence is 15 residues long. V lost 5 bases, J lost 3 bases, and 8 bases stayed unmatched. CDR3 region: CASSMDSGSFYEQYF. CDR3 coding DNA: TGTGCCAGCAGCATGGATAGCGGGAGCTTCTACGAGCAGTACTTC.

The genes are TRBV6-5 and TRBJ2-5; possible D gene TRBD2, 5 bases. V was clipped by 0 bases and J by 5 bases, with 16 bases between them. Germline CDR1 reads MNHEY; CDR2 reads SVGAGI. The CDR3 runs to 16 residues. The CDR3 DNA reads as TGTGCCAGCAGTTACTCTAGGACGGGAAAGAGGGAGACCCAGTACTTC. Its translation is CASSYSRTGKRETQYF.

The CDR3, as DNA: TGTGCCAGTAGTCCACGGACAGGGGGGCATAGCAATCAGCCCCAGCATTTT. This gives the protein CASSPRTGGHSNQPQHF. This chain uses TRBV19 with TRBJ1-5, with TRBD1 matching over 10 bases. This CDR3 has 17 amino acids. Germline trimming cut 5 bases from V and 0 bases from J; bases unmatched to any gene: 7. Germline CDR1 reads LNHDA; CDR2 reads SQIVND (reference sequence).

In DNA, the CDR3 is TGTGCCAGCAGCGTAGGAGGCAGGAGGAATGAAAAACTGTTTTTT. Translation gives CASSVGGRRNEKLFF. The J gene is TRBJ1-4, the V gene TRBV9; D gene ambiguous. V shed 0 bases and J shed 5 bases, with 11 bases lying between them. The CDR3 spans 15 residues. Germline CDR1 is SGDLS and CDR2 is YYNGEE.

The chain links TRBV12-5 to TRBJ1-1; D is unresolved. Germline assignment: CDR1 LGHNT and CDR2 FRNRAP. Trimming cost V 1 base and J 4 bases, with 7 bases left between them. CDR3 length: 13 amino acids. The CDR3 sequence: CASGLEGGTEAFF. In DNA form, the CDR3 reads TGTGCTAGTGGTTTGGAGGGAGGCACTGAAGCTTTCTTT.